Listed below are T cell receptor beta chains from one sample, sequenced in a study of CD8+CD57+ T cells in acquired aplastic anemia. TCRdb independently ran MiXCR on the reads; one entry per CDR3 protein. Here the sample spans about 70,000 distinct CDR3 sequences, around half being singletons. Material: sorted CD4+, CD8+, or CD8+CD57+ T cells (not recorded which) from PBMCs. All receptors derive from a human donor in good health, serving as a control. The CDR3 runs from the conserved cysteine through the conserved F or W. D genes are given only for firm matches. Size is stated for part of the rows, as once, few or many counts, or as a class when the clone is expanded.

v_gene	j_gene	d_gene	abundance	CDR3nt	CDR3aa
TRBV2	TRBJ1-5	.	.	TGTGCCAGCCAGGGACGGGACAATCAGCCCCAGCATTTT	CASQGRDNQPQHF
TRBV5-6	TRBJ2-7	.	.	TGTGCCAGCAGCTTGTGGAGCGAGCGGTACTTC	CASSLWSERYF
TRBV19	TRBJ2-7	.	.	TGTGCCAGTAGTATTAGGCCGGGTACCTACGAGCAGTACTTC	CASSIRPGTYEQYF
TRBV6-1	TRBJ2-1	.	few	TGTGCCAGCAGAGACAGCGGATACAATGAGCAGTTCTTC	CASRDSGYNEQFF
TRBV20-1	TRBJ2-1	TRBD2	many	TGCAGTGCTAGCCGGACTAGCGATTACAATGAGCAGTTCTTC	CSASRTSDYNEQFF
TRBV13	TRBJ2-7	TRBD2	medium-sized	TGTGCCAGCAGCCCCGGGACTAACTACGAGCAGTACTTC	CASSPGTNYEQYF
TRBV6-1	TRBJ2-7	TRBD1	many	TGTGCCAGCAGTGACGAGGCGGACAGGGCCGGCTACGAGCAGTACTTC	CASSDEADRAGYEQYF
TRBV9	TRBJ1-2	.	.	TGTGCCAGCAGCACCAAAGGGTCCTATGGCTACACCTTC	CASSTKGSYGYTF
TRBV29-1	TRBJ2-3	.	.	TGCAGCGTTGAAGTGGCGGGGGCAGGGACAGATACGCAGTATTTT	CSVEVAGAGTDTQYF
TRBV5-6	TRBJ2-1	TRBD2	many	TGTGCCAGCAGCCAGATGGGACTAGCGGGTACTAGCTCCTACAATGAGCAGTTCTTC	CASSQMGLAGTSSYNEQFF
TRBV10-3	TRBJ2-3	TRBD2	.	TGTGCCATCAGAGAGGGACTAAGCACAGATACGCAGTATTTT	CAIREGLSTDTQYF
TRBV2	TRBJ2-5	TRBD2	medium-sized	TGTGCCAGCAGCTCTCCTCGGACGGGGGGAGAGACCCAGTACTTC	CASSSPRTGGETQYF
TRBV4-2	TRBJ2-7	TRBD2	many	TGTGCCAGCAGGCCGCTAGCGGGAGGGCCTGAGGAGCAGTACTTC	CASRPLAGGPEEQYF
TRBV11-1	TRBJ1-6	TRBD1	.	TGTGCCAGCAGCTTACGTAGCTCTGACAGGGCCAGCTCCTATAATTCACCCCTCCACTTT	CASSLRSSDRASSYNSPLHF
TRBV11-1	TRBJ1-2	TRBD1	.	TGTGCCAGCAGCTTAGCGTCCCAGGCCCGACAGGGGAACTATGGCTACGCCTTC	CASSLASQARQGNYGYAF
TRBV15	TRBJ1-1	.	once	TGTGCCACCAGCCGCCCTCCTGGAAACACTGAAGCTTTCTTT	CATSRPPGNTEAFF
TRBV20-1	TRBJ2-7	.	.	TGCAGTGCTAGTGAACAGTTCTACGAGCAGTACTTC	CSASEQFYEQYF
TRBV12-3/TRBV12-4	TRBJ2-5	.	many	TGTGCCAGCAGTCCAGGTTTGGGCACCCTTACCGGAGAGACCCAGTACTTC	CASSPGLGTLTGETQYF
TRBV11-1	TRBJ1-5	TRBD1	few	TGTGCCAGCAGCTTAGCGGGACAGGAGATGAGCAATCAGCCCCGGCATTTC	CASSLAGQEMSNQPRHF
TRBV11-1	TRBJ1-2	TRBD1	.	TGTGCCAGCAGCCTCCGGGACAGGGGCATCGATGGCTACACCTTC	CASSLRDRGIDGYTF
TRBV2	TRBJ2-7	TRBD1	.	TGTGCCAGCAGCCAGGGACAGGGGGGCGAGCAGTACTTC	CASSQGQGGEQYF
TRBV29-1	TRBJ1-3	.	.	TGCAGCGTTGTGCCCAACCAGCACACCATATATTTT	CSVVPNQHTIYF
TRBV6-7	TRBJ1-5	.	.	TGTGCCGCACAACAGCCCCAGCATTTT	CAAQQPQHF
TRBV15	TRBJ1-1	.	many	TGTGCCACCAGCAGAGATTGGGGGAACACTGAAGCTTTCTTT	CATSRDWGNTEAFF
TRBV27	TRBJ2-7	.	many	TGTGCCAGCACGGCCGGGCCGACCTACGAGCAGTACTTC	CASTAGPTYEQYF
TRBV5-4	TRBJ1-2	TRBD1	many	TGTGCCAGCAGCTTGCGTGGGACAGGGGGCGCCTGGGATGGCTACACCTTC	CASSLRGTGGAWDGYTF
TRBV11-1	TRBJ2-7	TRBD2	.	TGTGCCAGCAGCTTTAGCGGGAGGGGCGAAGGCTACGAGCAGTACTTC	CASSFSGRGEGYEQYF
TRBV29-1	TRBJ2-7	.	.	TGCAGCGTTGACCGGGGGTCATCGTCCGAGCAGTACTTC	CSVDRGSSSEQYF
TRBV24-1	TRBJ1-2	.	.	TGTGCCACCAGTGGGCTCTATGGCTACACCTTC	CATSGLYGYTF
TRBV11-2	TRBJ2-3	.	.	TGTGCCAGCAGCACAGACGGACACATCACAGATACGCAGTATTTT	CASSTDGHITDTQYF
TRBV2	TRBJ2-5	.	.	TGTGCCAGCATGTGGGGTTTGGGAGAGACCCAGTACTTC	CASMWGLGETQYF
TRBV20-1	TRBJ2-5	TRBD1	.	TGCAGTGCTAGCGAGACAGGGTACCAAGAGACCCAGTACTTC	CSASETGYQETQYF
TRBV9	TRBJ2-2	.	many	TGTGCCAGCAGCGTAGCTACAGCGAACACCGGGGAGCTGTTTTTT	CASSVATANTGELFF
TRBV29-1	TRBJ1-1	.	.	TGCAGCGGTTCGGGACACCTGAACACTGAAGCTTTCTTT	CSGSGHLNTEAFF
TRBV11-2	TRBJ2-5	TRBD2	many	TGTGCCAGCAGCTTAGTCGGACGGGCTAGCGGGAGGCCCCTACATGAGACCCAGTACTTC	CASSLVGRASGRPLHETQYF
TRBV24-1	TRBJ2-3	TRBD2	once	TGTGCCACCAGTGATAGCGGGGGGCCACCAGATACGCAGTATTTT	CATSDSGGPPDTQYF
TRBV5-6	TRBJ1-3	TRBD1	many	TGTGCCAGCAGTCCCGACGGGACAGGGGTGACTGGAAACACCATATATTTT	CASSPDGTGVTGNTIYF
TRBV7-3	TRBJ1-1	.	many	TGTGCCAGCAGCTTAGTGTCGGGGGGCGGAGGCACTGAAGCTTTCTTT	CASSLVSGGGGTEAFF
TRBV15	TRBJ2-7	.	.	TGTGCCACCTCAGGTAGCGGATACGAGCAGTACTTC	CATSGSGYEQYF
TRBV2	TRBJ1-1	.	.	TGTGCCAGCAGTGATGGAAGGGACCCCACTGAAGCTTTCTTT	CASSDGRDPTEAFF
TRBV7-8	TRBJ2-2	.	.	TGTGCCAGCAGCTCCTTCGGGACCTTGAACACCGGGGAGCTGTTTTTT	CASSSFGTLNTGELFF